Presented here are 16 T cell receptor beta chains from one specimen sequenced in a study of cytomegalovirus exposure and HLA in healthy donors. Researchers ran the PCR with 60 Vbeta and 13 Jbeta primers. Using immunoSEQ multiplex PCR, the repertoire was profiled, and TCRdb retains in-frame clones only, with some absent. This table has approximately 96,000 clones, around 67% appearing once. The sample comprised PBMCs. The receptors stem from a male donor in good health and CMV-seronegative.

V usage is TRBV7-6 and J usage is TRBJ2-7; the D gene is possibly TRBD2 (5 bases). CDR3 length equals 15 residues. Trimming removed 2 bases from V and 2 bases from J, with 13 bases in between. Germline values: CDR1 SGHVS, CDR2 FNYEAQ. CDR3 in amino acids: CASSLNRGYTYEQYF. CDR3 coding DNA: TGTGCCAGCAGCTTAAACCGGGGATATACCTACGAGCAGTACTTC.

The sample holds a few counts of this clone. The J gene is TRBJ1-4, the V gene TRBV18; D is undetermined. This CDR3 is built from 15 residues. The germline V gene has CDR1 KGHSH and CDR2 LQKENI. Between the trimmed V and J ends, which lost 1 base and 0 bases, there was a span of 6 bases. The CDR3: CASSPRGATNEKLFF. The CDR3 DNA reads TGTGCCAGCTCACCACGGGGAGCAACTAATGAAAAACTGTTTTTT.

The gene calls are TRBV6-4 and TRBJ2-1; D gene ambiguous. This CDR3 contains 12 residues. Germline loops: CDR1 MRHNA, CDR2 SNTAGT. Trimming took 5 bases from V and 7 from J, leaving 9 bases between them. CDR3 bases: TGTGCCAGCAGTCCCGTGTTAAATGAGCAGTTCTTC. Amino acid sequence: CASSPVLNEQFF.

The rearrangement links TRBV10-3 to TRBJ2-1, with 12 bases lining up with TRBD1. The CDR3 covers 15 residues. V lost 6 bases and J lost 8; bases outside the gene matches: 8. Per the germline V gene, CDR1 is ENHRY and CDR2 is SYGVKD. The CDR3 DNA is TGTGCCATCAGGCCGGGACAGGGGGCTTATGATGAGCAGTTCTTC. It is translated as CAIRPGQGAYDEQFF.

The V and J genes are TRBV6-6 and TRBJ1-4; D gene unclear. V gave up 3 bases and J gave up 6 bases, with 11 bases separating them. Germline-derived CDR1 and CDR2 are MNHNY and SVGAGI (reference sequence). This CDR3 contains 14 residues. This CDR3 reads CASSYNIRDEKLFF. The CDR3 DNA sequence: TGTGCCAGCAGTTATAATATTCGAGATGAAAAACTGTTTTTT.

This chain joins TRBV27 and TRBJ1-3, with D perhaps matching TRBD1 (6 bases). CDR1 is MNHEY and CDR2 is SMNVEV in the germline V gene (reference sequence). The CDR3 loop spans 15 amino acids. Trimming took off 8 bases at V and 0 bases at J, with 14 bases between the two ends. CDR3 amino acids: CASGRDTSSGNTIYF. The CDR3 bases are TGTGCCAGCGGAAGGGACACCAGCTCTGGAAACACCATATATTTT.

Only a few counts were recorded for this clone. The rearrangement links TRBV5-1 to TRBJ2-3; D unclear. The CDR3 spans 15 residues. V was cut by 8 bases and J by 2 bases, with 18 bases left in between. CDR1 is SGHRS, CDR2 YFSETQ, per germline. The CDR3 here is CASRNDTSSTDTQYF. The DNA of the CDR3 is TGCGCCAGTAGGAATGACACCTCATCCACAGATACGCAGTATTTT.

The chain is built from TRBV29-1 and TRBJ2-3; 7 nucleotides agree with TRBD2. The CDR3 sequence is 12 residues long. The germline V gene has CDR1 SQVTM and CDR2 ANQGSEA. V was clipped by 5 bases and J by 1 base; unmatched bases: 0. This CDR3 reads CSVTSGTDTQYF. CDR3 nucleotide sequence: TGCAGCGTTACTAGCGGCACAGATACGCAGTATTTT.

The rearrangement joins TRBV7-3 to TRBJ2-1; D possibly corresponds to TRBD1 (6 bases). The CDR3 consists of 13 residues. With 0 bases removed from V and 10 bases from J, the gap between germline ends came to 10 bases. CDR1 and CDR2 (germline): SGHTA, FQGTGA. The CDR3 reads CASSLTDGTEQFF. CDR3 DNA: TGTGCCAGCAGCTTAACGGATGGGACAGAGCAGTTCTTC.

This clone was observed a handful of times. V usage is TRBV30 and J usage is TRBJ1-2; D is unresolved. This CDR3 is built from 12 residues. The V gene's germline CDR1 is GTSNPN and CDR2 SVGIG (reference sequence). V was clipped by 1 base and J by 3 bases, with 6 bases between them. Written as DNA, the CDR3 is TGTGCCTGGAGTGGGGGAGACTATGGCTACACCTTC. It encodes CAWSGGDYGYTF.

In regard to this clone: One end of the junction does not line up with germline, which may come from a read error. The chain joins TRBV7-7 to TRBJ2-1; 9 bases agree with TRBD2. Germline V gene lookup returns CDR1 SSHAT and CDR2 FNYEAQ (reference sequence). The CDR3 is 16 residues long. The CDR3 loop reads CASSLVSAGGGNEQFF. As DNA, the CDR3 is TGTGCTAGCAGCTTAGTTTCGGCGGGAGGGGGCAATGAGCAGTTCTTC.

J is TRBJ2-7 and V is TRBV29-1; tentative D call: TRBD2 (5 bases). V lost 3 bases to trimming and J lost 7 bases, with 22 bases between them. The CDR3 runs 15 residues. Germline V gene data show CDR1 as SQVTM and CDR2 as ANQGSEA. The CDR3 coding sequence is TGCAGCGTTGAGCTCCCTGACGTGGGAGTGGCGGAGCAGTACTTC. Translating it yields CSVELPDVGVAEQYF.

V and J are TRBV19 and TRBJ2-3; 10 nucleotides agree with TRBD2. The germline gives CDR1 LNHDA, CDR2 SQIVND (reference sequence). The CDR3 loop spans 15 amino acids. V lost 7 bases and J lost 1; bases outside the gene matches: 5. CDR3 amino acids: CASNFGTSGTDTQYF. As DNA, the CDR3 is TGTGCCAGTAACTTTGGGACTAGCGGCACAGATACGCAGTATTTT.

The V and J genes are TRBV19 and TRBJ2-7, with 10 bases that match TRBD1. The CDR3 sequence is 12 residues long. CDR1 LNHDA and CDR2 SQIVND come from the germline V gene (reference sequence). V shed 10 bases and J 3 bases; nucleotides not matched to a gene: 3. The CDR3 loop is CATRDRGYEQYF. CDR3 DNA: TGTGCCACCCGGGACAGGGGCTACGAGCAGTACTTC.

J is TRBJ1-3 and V is TRBV2, with 8 nucleotides matching TRBD1. The CDR3 has 16 residues. V was clipped by 6 bases and J by 1 base; unmatched bases: 8. In germline, CDR1 is SNHLY, CDR2 FYNNEI. CDR3 loop: CASRLDRGRSGNTIYF. CDR3 sequence (DNA): TGTGCCAGCAGACTCGACAGGGGCCGTTCTGGAAACACCATATATTTT. Using reference TRBV2 and TRBJ1-3 for the parts outside the CDR3, the full variable domain is EPEVTQTPSHQVTQMGQEVILRCVPISNHLYFYWYRQILGQKVEFLVSFYNNEISEKSEIFDDQFSVERPDGSNFTLKIRSTKLEDSAMYFCASRLDRGRSGNTIYFGEGSWLTVV.

V and J are TRBV5-6 and TRBJ1-3, with D possibly being TRBD1 (5 bases). The germline V and J ends were trimmed by 1 base and 0 bases, with 8 bases remaining between them. The CDR3 contains 15 residues. Germline assignment: CDR1 SGHDT and CDR2 YYEEEE. CDR3: CASSLMGGSGNTIYF. DNA for the CDR3: TGTGCCAGCAGCTTGATGGGGGGCTCTGGAAACACCATATATTTT.